This T cell receptor (beta chain) was recovered during a study of blood T cell repertoires in COVID-19. Measured with immunoSEQ multiplex PCR; TCRdb has only the in-frame clones, and not every one. The table shows around 150,000 clones, with 65% to 90% occurring only once. What was sequenced was peripheral blood. The source of this sequence is a man between 65 and 85 years old with acute or convalescent COVID-19.

CDR3 sequence (DNA): TGTGCCAGCAGCCCCATGGAGGGCCAAGAGACCCAGTACTTC. Its translation: CASSPMEGQETQYF. This chain connects TRBV14 to TRBJ2-5; TRBD2 is a possible D gene (6 bases). This CDR3 is built from 14 residues. Germline CDR1 and CDR2: SGHDN and FVKESK. The ends were cut back, 4 bases at V and 1 base at J, with 10 bases in the middle.